A single sample is the source of the 5 T cell receptor beta chains below, sequenced in a study of T cells in Graves' hyperthyroidism and ophthalmopathy. RNA transcripts were the template for amplifying TCR beta CDR3 regions. The study used the HTBI primer set for a first-round RT-PCR of the TCR CDR3. Via MiXCR, TCRdb re-called the multiplex PCR reads, giving one row per CDR3 protein. The data contain fewer than 550,000 distinct CDR3 sequences, 15% to 17% of them singletons. Material: blood. Every receptor here comes from a young woman with Graves' hyperthyroidism.

This clonotype was counted many times. This rearrangement joins TRBV7-3 to TRBJ2-1; D is undetermined. The CDR3 contains 15 residues. V lost 5 bases, J lost 3 bases, and 14 bases lay in between. Germline CDR1 SGHTA, CDR2 FQGTGA. The chain's CDR3 is CASSPRGSDYNEQFF. The CDR3 DNA follows: TGTGCCAGCAGCCCACGCGGAAGTGACTACAATGAGCAGTTCTTC.

This clonotype was counted between two and nine times. The genes are TRBV7-3 and TRBJ2-7; 9 positions agree with TRBD2. The CDR3 loop spans 17 amino acids. V gave up 5 bases and J gave up 4 bases; unmatched junction bases: 15. Germline CDR1 reads SGHTA; CDR2 reads FQGTGA. This chain's CDR3 is CASSPGVGAGGPYEQYF. The CDR3 DNA follows: TGTGCCAGCAGCCCGGGAGTGGGGGCGGGAGGGCCGTACGAGCAGTACTTC.

This clonotype was seen at least ten times. This chain links TRBV24-1 with TRBJ2-3; no reliable D call. The V end lost 2 bases, the J end lost 2 bases, and 4 bases lay between the germline ends. The CDR3 is 13 residues long. Germline CDR1 and CDR2: KGHDR and SFDVKD. Written as DNA, the CDR3 is TGTGCCACCAGTGATTCGGACACAGATACGCAGTATTTT. This codes for CATSDSDTDTQYF.

This clonotype was picked up many times. The rearrangement links TRBV2 to TRBJ2-7, with TRBD2 identical over 7 bases. Unmatched junction bases numbered 5, after V lost 0 bases and J lost 9 bases. The V gene's germline CDR1 is SNHLY and CDR2 FYNNEI. The length of the CDR3 is 13 residues. The CDR3 nucleotides are TGTGCCAGCAGTGAAGCTGCATCGGGGGGGCAGTACTTC. Translating it yields CASSEAASGGQYF.

This clonotype was observed a few times. The rearrangement joins TRBV18 to TRBJ2-5, with D tentatively TRBD1 (5 bases). Germline CDR1 reads KGHSH; CDR2 reads LQKENI. CDR3 length equals 15 residues. Trimming removed 1 base at V and 1 base at J, with 10 bases between. CDR3: CASSPLRQGQETQYF. Here the CDR3 DNA reads TGTGCCAGCTCACCACTCAGGCAGGGCCAAGAGACCCAGTACTTC. Full variable domain (missing parts from reference TRBV18 and TRBJ2-5): NAGVMQNPRHLVRRRGQEARLRCSPMKGHSHVYWYRQLPEEGLKFMVYLQKENIIDESGMPKERFSAEFPKEGPSILRIQQVVRGDSAAYFCASSPLRQGQETQYFGPGTRLLVL.